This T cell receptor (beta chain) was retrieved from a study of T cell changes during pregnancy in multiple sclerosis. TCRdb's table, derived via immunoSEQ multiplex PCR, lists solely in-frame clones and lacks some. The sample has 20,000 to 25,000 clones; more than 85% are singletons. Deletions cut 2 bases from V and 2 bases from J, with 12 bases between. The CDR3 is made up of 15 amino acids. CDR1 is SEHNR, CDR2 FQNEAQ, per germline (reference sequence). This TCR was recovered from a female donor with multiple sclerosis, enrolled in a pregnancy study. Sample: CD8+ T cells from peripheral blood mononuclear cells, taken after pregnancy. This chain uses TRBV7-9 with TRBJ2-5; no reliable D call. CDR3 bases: TGTGCCAGCAGCTTACCGTGGCAGAAACAAGAGACCCAGTACTTC. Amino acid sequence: CASSLPWQKQETQYF.